What follows are 9 T cell receptor beta chains derived from one specimen sequenced in a study of CD8 T cells in Susac syndrome. Reverse transcription of about 0.45 to 1 ug RNA was performed with random hexamers. TCRdb reanalysed the immunoSEQ multiplex PCR reads using MiXCR and keeps one entry per CDR3 protein. The sample shows over 95,000 distinct CDR3 sequences, about 93% of them seen only once. The source material was CD4+ T cells from PBMCs. The source of these receptors is a human donor in good health.

The J gene is TRBJ2-3, the V gene TRBV12-3 or TRBV12-4; 12 nucleotides agree with TRBD2. This CDR3 has 14 residues. Trimming cost V 4 bases and J 8 bases; bases outside gene matches: 4. The CDR3 DNA reads as TGTGCCAGCAGTTCTAGCGGGGGGGTTCGTACGCAGTATTTT. Amino acid sequence: CASSSSGGVRTQYF.

V gene TRBV5-6 combines with J gene TRBJ2-7; D gene unclear. Looked up from germline, CDR1 is SGHDT and CDR2 is YYEEEE. The V and J ends lost 1 base and 7 bases respectively, with 18 bases between them. The CDR3 covers 15 residues. The CDR3: CASSLFSLEFGEQYF. DNA for the CDR3: TGTGCCAGCAGCTTGTTTTCCCTCGAATTCGGGGAGCAGTACTTC.

This clonotype has just one count. CDR3 DNA sequence: TGTGCCAGCAGTCCCTCAGGGACAGTATCCTACGAGCAGTACTTC. Its translation: CASSPSGTVSYEQYF. The J gene is TRBJ2-7, the V gene TRBV7-8, with 7 bases that match TRBD1. The CDR3 has 15 amino acids. Per the germline V gene, CDR1 is SGHVS and CDR2 is FQNEAQ. With V trimmed by 6 bases and J by 1 base, 9 bases remained unmatched. The whole variable domain, filled in from reference TRBV7-8 and TRBJ2-7, reads GAGVSQSPRYKVAKRGQDVALRCDPISGHVSLFWYQQALGQGPEFLTYFQNEAQLDKSGLPSDRFFAERPEGSVSTLKIQRTQQEDSAVYLCASSPSGTVSYEQYFGPGTRLTVT.

J is TRBJ2-1 and V is TRBV3-1; 12 nucleotides agree with TRBD2. This CDR3 contains 18 residues. Germline trimming cut 0 bases from V and 4 bases from J; bases unmatched to any gene: 7. Looked up from germline, CDR1 is LGHDT and CDR2 is YNNKEL (reference sequence). DNA of the CDR3: TGTGCCAGCAGCCAAGATTCAGGCGGACTAGCGGGGTACAATGAGCAGTTCTTC. This encodes CASSQDSGGLAGYNEQFF.

The V and J genes are TRBV25-1 and TRBJ2-1; 9 bases fit TRBD2. Germline loops: CDR1 MGHDK, CDR2 SYGVNS. This CDR3 is 14 amino acids long. J gave up 5 bases and V 6 bases, and 5 bases lay outside the gene matches. CDR3 protein: CASRRSSGDNEQFF. CDR3 sequence (DNA): TGTGCCAGCAGGAGGTCTAGCGGGGACAATGAGCAGTTCTTC.

The V call is TRBV20-1, the J call TRBJ2-3; 7 nucleotides line up with TRBD1. The CDR3 consists of 13 residues. V lost 8 bases to trimming and J lost 2 bases; unmatched junction nucleotides: 7. The germline V gene has CDR1 DFQATT and CDR2 SNEGSKA (reference sequence). DNA for the CDR3: TGCAGTTGCTTAGGACAGGTCACAGATACGCAGTATTTT. Translating it yields CSCLGQVTDTQYF.

The J gene is TRBJ1-1, the V gene TRBV29-1; D possibly corresponds to TRBD1 (6 bases). The CDR3 consists of 15 residues. Germline V lookup: CDR1 SQVTM, CDR2 ANQGSEA. V was pared by 6 bases and J by 1 base, with 18 bases between. The CDR3 loop reads CSVGEDRSTNTEAFF. The CDR3 DNA follows: TGCAGCGTGGGGGAAGACAGGTCTACGAACACTGAAGCTTTCTTT.

The chain employs TRBV4-3 and TRBJ2-3, with TRBD2 matching over 12 bases. The germline gives CDR1 LGHNA, CDR2 YSLEER. This CDR3 spans 14 amino acids. V was clipped by 6 bases and J by 4 bases; unmatched bases: 2. The DNA for the CDR3 is TGCGCCAGCAGACTAGCGGGGGGCGCAGATACGCAGTATTTT. This codes for CASRLAGGADTQYF.

The genes are TRBV2 and TRBJ2-3; 9 bases map to TRBD2. With V trimmed by 5 bases and J by 0 bases, 9 bases remained unmatched. CDR1 is SNHLY, CDR2 FYNNEI, per germline. This CDR3 contains 17 residues. The CDR3 DNA follows: TGTGCCAGCAGTACCGGCGGGGGGGCCTTTAGCACAGATACGCAGTATTTT. This translates into CASSTGGGAFSTDTQYF.